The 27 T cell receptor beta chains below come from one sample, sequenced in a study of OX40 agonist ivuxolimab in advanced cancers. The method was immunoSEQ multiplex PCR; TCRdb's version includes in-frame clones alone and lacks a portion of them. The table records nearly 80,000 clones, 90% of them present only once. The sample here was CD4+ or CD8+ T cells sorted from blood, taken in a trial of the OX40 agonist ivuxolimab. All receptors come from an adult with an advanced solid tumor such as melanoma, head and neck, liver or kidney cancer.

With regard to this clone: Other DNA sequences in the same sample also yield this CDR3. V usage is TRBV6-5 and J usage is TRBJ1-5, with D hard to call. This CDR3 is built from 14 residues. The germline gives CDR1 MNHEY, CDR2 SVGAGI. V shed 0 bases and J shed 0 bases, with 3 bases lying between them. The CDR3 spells CASSYSYSNQPQHF. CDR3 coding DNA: TGTGCCAGCAGTTACTCGTATAGCAATCAGCCCCAGCATTTT.

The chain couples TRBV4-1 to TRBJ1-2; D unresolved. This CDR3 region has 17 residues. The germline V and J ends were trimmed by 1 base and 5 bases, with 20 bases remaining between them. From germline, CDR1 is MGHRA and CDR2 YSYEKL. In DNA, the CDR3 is TGCGCCAGCAGCCAAGTTTCGGTCCCAGGCCTCAAATATGGCTACACCTTC. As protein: CASSQVSVPGLKYGYTF.

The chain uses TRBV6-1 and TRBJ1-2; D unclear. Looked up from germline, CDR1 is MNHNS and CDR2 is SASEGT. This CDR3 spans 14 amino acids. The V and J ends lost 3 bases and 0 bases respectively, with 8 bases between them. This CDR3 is CASSEGRANYGYTF. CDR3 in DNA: TGTGCCAGCAGTGAGGGGAGAGCTAACTATGGCTACACCTTC.

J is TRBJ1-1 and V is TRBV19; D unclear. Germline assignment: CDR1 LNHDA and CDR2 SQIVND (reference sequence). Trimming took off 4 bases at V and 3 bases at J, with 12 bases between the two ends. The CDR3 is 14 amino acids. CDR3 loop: CASSTHFGHTEAFF. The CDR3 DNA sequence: TGTGCCAGTAGTACCCACTTCGGGCACACTGAAGCTTTCTTT.

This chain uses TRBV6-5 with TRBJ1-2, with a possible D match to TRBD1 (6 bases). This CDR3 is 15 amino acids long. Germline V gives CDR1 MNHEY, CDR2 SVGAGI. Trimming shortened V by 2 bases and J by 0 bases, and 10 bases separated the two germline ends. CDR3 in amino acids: CASSYLGTSNYGYTF. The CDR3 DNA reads TGTGCCAGCAGTTACCTTGGGACATCTAACTATGGCTACACCTTC.

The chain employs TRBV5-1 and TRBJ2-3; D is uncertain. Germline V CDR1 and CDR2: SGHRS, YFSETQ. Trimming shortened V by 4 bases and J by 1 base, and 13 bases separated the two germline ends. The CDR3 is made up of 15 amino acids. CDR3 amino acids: CASSPRAGGTDTQYF. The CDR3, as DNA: TGCGCCAGCAGCCCTAGGGCTGGAGGCACAGATACGCAGTATTTT.

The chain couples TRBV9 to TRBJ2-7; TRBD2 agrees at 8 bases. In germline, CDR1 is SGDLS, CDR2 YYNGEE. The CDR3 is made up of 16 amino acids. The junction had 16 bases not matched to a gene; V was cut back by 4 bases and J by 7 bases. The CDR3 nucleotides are TGTGCCAGCAGCCCCACCGGGGGGGGCGCTGGGGAGGAGCAGTACGTC. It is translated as CASSPTGGGAGEEQYV.

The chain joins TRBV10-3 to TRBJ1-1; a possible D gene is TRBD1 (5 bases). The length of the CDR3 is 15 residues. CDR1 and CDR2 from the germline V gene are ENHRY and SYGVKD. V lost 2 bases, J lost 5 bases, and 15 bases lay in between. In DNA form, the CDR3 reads TGTGCCATCAGTGAGCCCGGGGGTCGTCGGACTGAAGCTTTCTTT. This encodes CAISEPGGRRTEAFF.

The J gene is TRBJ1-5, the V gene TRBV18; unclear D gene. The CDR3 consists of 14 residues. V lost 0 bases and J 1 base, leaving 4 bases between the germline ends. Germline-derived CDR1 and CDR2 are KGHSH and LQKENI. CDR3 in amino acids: CASSPPYSNQPQHF. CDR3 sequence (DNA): TGTGCCAGCTCACCACCGTACAGCAATCAGCCCCAGCATTTT.

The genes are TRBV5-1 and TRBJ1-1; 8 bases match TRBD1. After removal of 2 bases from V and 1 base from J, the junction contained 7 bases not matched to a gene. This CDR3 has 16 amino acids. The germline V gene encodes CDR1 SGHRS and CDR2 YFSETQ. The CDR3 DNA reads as TGCGCCAGCAGCTTTGGGGAGGACAGGGCGAACACTGAAGCTTTCTTT. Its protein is CASSFGEDRANTEAFF.

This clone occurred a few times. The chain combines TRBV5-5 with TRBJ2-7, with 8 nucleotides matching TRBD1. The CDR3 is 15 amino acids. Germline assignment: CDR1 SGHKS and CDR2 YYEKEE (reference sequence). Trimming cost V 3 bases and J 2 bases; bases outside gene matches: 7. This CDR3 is CASSSLRTGTYEQYF. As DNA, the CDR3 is TGTGCCAGCAGCTCCTTGAGGACAGGGACCTACGAGCAGTACTTC.

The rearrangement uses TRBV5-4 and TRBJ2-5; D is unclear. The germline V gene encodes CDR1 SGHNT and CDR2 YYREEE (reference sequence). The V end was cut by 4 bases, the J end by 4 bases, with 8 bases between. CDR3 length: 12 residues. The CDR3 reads CASSGAGETQYF. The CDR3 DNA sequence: TGTGCCAGCAGCGGAGCAGGAGAGACCCAGTACTTC.

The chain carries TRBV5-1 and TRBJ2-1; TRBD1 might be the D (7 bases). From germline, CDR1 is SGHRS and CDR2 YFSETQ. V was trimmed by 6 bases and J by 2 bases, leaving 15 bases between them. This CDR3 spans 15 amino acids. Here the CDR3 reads CASKGQGGPYNEQFF. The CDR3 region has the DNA TGCGCCAGCAAAGGCCAGGGGGGCCCCTACAATGAGCAGTTCTTC.

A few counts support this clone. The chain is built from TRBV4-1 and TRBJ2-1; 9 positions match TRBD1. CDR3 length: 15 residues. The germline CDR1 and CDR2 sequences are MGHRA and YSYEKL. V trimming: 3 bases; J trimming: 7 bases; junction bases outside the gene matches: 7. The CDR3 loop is CASSHPGQGVNEQFF. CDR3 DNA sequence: TGCGCCAGCAGCCACCCGGGACAGGGAGTAAATGAGCAGTTCTTC.

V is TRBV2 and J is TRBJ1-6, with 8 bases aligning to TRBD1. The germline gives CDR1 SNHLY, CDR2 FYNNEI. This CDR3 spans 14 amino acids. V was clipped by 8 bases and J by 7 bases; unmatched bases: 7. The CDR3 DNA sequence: TGTGCCAGCGGGGGACAGGTCCCAAATTCACCCCTCCACTTT. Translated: CASGGQVPNSPLHF.

Written as DNA, the CDR3 is TGCGCCAGCAGCCCAAGCGCTTTTAACTATGGCTACACCTTC. This translates into CASSPSAFNYGYTF. The V call is TRBV5-1, the J call TRBJ1-2; D ambiguous. Germline CDR1 reads SGHRS; CDR2 reads YFSETQ. V was clipped by 4 bases and J by 1 base, with 11 bases between them. The CDR3 length is 14 residues.

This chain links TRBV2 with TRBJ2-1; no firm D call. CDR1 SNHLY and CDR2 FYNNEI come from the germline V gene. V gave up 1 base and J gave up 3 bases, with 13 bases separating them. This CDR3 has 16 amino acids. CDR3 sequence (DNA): TGTGCCAGCAGTGAAGAGCAGCGTGGCCTCTACAATGAGCAGTTCTTC. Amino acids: CASSEEQRGLYNEQFF.

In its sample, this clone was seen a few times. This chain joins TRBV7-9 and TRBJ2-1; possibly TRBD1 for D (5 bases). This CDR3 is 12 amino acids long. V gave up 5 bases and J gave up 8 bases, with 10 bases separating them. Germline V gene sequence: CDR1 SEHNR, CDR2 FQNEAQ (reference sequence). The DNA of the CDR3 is TGTGCCAGCAGCGGGGCCTCAGATGAGCAGTTCTTC. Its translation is CASSGASDEQFF. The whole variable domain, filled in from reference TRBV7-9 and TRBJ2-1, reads DTGVSQNPRHKITKRGQNVTFRCDPISEHNRLYWYRQTLGQGPEFLTYFQNEAQLEKSRLLSDRFSAERPKGSFSTLEIQRTEQGDSAMYLCASSGASDEQFFGPGTRLTVL.

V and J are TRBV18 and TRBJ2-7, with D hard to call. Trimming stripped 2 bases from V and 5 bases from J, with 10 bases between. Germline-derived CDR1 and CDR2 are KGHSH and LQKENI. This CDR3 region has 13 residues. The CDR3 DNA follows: TGTGCCAGCTCACCAGGGGTTGGAAACGAGCAGTACGTC. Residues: CASSPGVGNEQYV.

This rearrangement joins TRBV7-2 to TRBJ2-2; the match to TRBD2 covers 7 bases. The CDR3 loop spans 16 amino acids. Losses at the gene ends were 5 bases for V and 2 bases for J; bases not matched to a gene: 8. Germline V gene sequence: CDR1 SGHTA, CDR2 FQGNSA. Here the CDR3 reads CASSPRTRLNTGELFF. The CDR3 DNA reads TGTGCCAGCAGCCCCAGGACTAGACTAAACACCGGGGAGCTGTTTTTT.

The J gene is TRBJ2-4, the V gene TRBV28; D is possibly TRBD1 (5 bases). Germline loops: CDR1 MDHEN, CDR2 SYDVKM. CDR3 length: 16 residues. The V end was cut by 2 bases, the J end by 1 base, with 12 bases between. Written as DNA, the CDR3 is TGTGCCAGCAGTTTAGGTAGGGGTCTTGCCAAAAACATTCAGTACTTC. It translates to CASSLGRGLAKNIQYF. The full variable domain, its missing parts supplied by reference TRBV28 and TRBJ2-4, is DVKVTQSSRYLVKRTGEKVFLECVQDMDHENMFWYRQDPGLGLRLIYFSYDVKMKEKGDIPEGYSVSREKKERFSLILESASTNQTSMYLCASSLGRGLAKNIQYFGAGTRLSVL.

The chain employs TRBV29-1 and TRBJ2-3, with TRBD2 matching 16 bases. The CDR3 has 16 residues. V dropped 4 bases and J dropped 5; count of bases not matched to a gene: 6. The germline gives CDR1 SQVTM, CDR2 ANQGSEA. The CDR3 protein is CSVVEGLAGGQDTQYF. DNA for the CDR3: TGCAGCGTTGTCGAGGGACTAGCGGGGGGGCAAGATACGCAGTATTTT.

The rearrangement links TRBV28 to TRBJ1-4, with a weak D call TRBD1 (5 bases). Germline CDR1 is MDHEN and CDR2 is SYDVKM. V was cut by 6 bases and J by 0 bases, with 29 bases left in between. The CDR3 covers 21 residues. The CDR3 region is CASSRNPPGHGGFATNEKLFF. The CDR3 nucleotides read TGTGCCAGCAGCCGAAACCCTCCCGGACATGGGGGATTTGCAACTAATGAAAAACTGTTTTTT. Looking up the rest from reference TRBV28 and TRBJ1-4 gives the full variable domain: DVKVTQSSRYLVKRTGEKVFLECVQDMDHENMFWYRQDPGLGLRLIYFSYDVKMKEKGDIPEGYSVSREKKERFSLILESASTNQTSMYLCASSRNPPGHGGFATNEKLFFGSGTQLSVL.

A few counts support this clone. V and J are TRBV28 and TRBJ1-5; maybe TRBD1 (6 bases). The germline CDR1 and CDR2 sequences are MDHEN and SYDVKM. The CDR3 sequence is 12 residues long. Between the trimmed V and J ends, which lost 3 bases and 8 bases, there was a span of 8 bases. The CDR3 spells CASSLNREPQHF. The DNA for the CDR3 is TGTGCCAGCAGTTTGAACAGGGAGCCCCAGCATTTT.

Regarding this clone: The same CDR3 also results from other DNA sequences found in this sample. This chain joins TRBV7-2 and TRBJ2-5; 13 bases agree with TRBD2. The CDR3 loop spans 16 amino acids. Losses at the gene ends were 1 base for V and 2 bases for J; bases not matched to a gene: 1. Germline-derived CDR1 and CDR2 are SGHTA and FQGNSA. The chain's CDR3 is CASSLGTSGGQETQYF. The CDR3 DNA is TGTGCCAGCAGCTTAGGGACTAGCGGGGGTCAAGAGACCCAGTACTTC.

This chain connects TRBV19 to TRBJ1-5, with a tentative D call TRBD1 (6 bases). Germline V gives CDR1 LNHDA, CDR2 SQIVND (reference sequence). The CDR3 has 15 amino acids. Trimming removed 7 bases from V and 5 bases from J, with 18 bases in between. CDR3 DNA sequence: TGTGCCAGTACCGATTTAGTGGGGGCTCATCAGCCCCAGCATTTT. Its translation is CASTDLVGAHQPQHF.

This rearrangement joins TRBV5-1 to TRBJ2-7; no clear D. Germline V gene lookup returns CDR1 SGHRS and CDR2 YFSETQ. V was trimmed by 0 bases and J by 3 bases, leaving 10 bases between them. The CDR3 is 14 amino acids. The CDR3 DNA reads TGCGCCAGCAGCTTGGACGGTACCATCTACGAGCAGTACTTC. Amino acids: CASSLDGTIYEQYF. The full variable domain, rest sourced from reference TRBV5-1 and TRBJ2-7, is KAGVTQTPRYLIKTRGQQVTLSCSPISGHRSVSWYQQTPGQGLQFLFEYFSETQRNKGNFPGRFSGRQFSNSRSEMNVSTLELGDSALYLCASSLDGTIYEQYFGPGTRLTVT.